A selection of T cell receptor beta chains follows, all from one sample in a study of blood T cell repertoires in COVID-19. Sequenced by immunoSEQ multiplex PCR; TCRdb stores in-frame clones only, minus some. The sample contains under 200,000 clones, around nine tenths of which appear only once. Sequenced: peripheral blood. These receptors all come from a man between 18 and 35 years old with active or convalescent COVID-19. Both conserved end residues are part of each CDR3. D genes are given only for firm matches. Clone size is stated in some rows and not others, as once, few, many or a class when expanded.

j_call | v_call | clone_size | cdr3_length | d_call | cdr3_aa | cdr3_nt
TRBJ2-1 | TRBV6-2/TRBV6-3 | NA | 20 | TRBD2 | CASTPWTSGGGLGSYNEQFF | TGTGCCAGCACCCCCTGGACTAGCGGGGGGGGCCTAGGGTCCTACAATGAGCAGTTCTTC
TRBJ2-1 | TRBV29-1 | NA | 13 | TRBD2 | CSVGGGGINEQFF | TGCAGCGTTGGCGGCGGGGGAATAAATGAGCAGTTCTTC
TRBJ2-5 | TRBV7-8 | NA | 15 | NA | CASSLGRAQQETQYF | TGTGCCAGCAGCTTAGGCAGGGCCCAACAAGAGACCCAGTACTTC
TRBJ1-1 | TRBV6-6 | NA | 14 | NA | CASFPGYGVAEAFF | TGTGCCAGCTTTCCAGGCTACGGTGTCGCTGAAGCTTTCTTT
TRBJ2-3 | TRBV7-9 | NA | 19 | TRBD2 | CASSLVRLAGDHALNTQYF | TGTGCCAGCAGCTTAGTTCGGCTAGCGGGGGACCATGCACTGAATACGCAGTATTTT
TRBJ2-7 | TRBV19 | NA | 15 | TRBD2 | CASRSLTSGSSEQYF | TGTGCCAGTAGGAGCTTAACTAGCGGGAGTAGCGAGCAGTACTTC
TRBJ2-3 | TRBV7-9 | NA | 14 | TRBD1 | CASSWTGSADTQYF | TGTGCCAGCAGCTGGACAGGGAGCGCAGATACGCAGTATTTT
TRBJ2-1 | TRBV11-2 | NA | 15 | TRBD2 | CASTLSGGYYNEQFF | TGTGCCAGCACCCTAAGCGGGGGTTATTACAATGAGCAGTTCTTC
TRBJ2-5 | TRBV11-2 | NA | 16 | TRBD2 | CASSPYASGQQETQYF | TGTGCCAGCAGCCCATACGCTAGCGGACAACAAGAGACCCAGTACTTC
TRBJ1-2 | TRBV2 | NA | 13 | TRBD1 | CASLDRADYGYTF | TGTGCCAGCTTAGACAGGGCCGACTATGGCTACACCTTC
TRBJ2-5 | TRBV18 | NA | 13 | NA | CASSPSGKETQYF | TGTGCCAGCTCACCATCAGGGAAAGAGACCCAGTACTTC
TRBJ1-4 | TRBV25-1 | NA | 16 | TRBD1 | CASSELAQGKNEKLFF | TGTGCCAGCAGTGAATTAGCACAGGGGAAGAATGAAAAACTGTTTTTT
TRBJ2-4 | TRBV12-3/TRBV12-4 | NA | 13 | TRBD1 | CASSLFRGNIQYF | TGTGCCAGCAGTTTATTCAGGGGGAACATTCAGTACTTC
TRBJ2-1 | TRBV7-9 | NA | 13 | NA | CASTYGLPNEQFF | TGTGCCAGCACCTATGGACTTCCGAATGAGCAGTTCTTC
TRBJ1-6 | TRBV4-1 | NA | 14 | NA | CASSPGAGNSPLHF | TGCGCCAGCAGTCCTGGGGCGGGGAATTCACCCCTCCACTTT
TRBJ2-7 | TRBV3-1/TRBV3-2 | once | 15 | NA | CASSQDVRQKLEQYF | TGTGCCAGCAGCCAAGATGTAAGACAGAAGCTCGAGCAGTACTTC
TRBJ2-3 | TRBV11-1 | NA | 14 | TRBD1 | CASRTGPRVDTQYF | TGTGCCAGCCGGACAGGCCCCCGGGTAGATACGCAGTATTTT
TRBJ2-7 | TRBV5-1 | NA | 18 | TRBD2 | CASSGHTGTSGRAGEQYF | TGCGCCAGCAGCGGACATACCGGGACTAGCGGGAGGGCCGGCGAGCAGTACTTC
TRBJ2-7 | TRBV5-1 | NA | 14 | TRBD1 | CASSLGDRGFGQYF | TGCGCCAGCAGCTTGGGGGACAGGGGGTTTGGGCAGTACTTC
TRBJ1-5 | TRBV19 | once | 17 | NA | CASKSGTGDRMSQPQHF | TGTGCCAGCAAAAGCGGGACCGGAGACAGGATGAGTCAGCCCCAGCATTTT
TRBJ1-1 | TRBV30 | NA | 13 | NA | CAWSRGYNTEAFF | TGTGCCTGGAGTAGGGGATATAACACTGAAGCTTTCTTT
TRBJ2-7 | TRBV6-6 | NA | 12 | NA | CASSGGQYEQYF | TGTGCCAGCAGTGGCGGACAGTACGAGCAGTACTTC
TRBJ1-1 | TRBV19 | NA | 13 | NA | CASSTTGITEAFF | TGTGCCAGTAGTACGACCGGGATAACTGAAGCTTTCTTT
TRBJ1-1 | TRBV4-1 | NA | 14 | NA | CASSLDGGYGEAFF | TGCGCCAGCAGCCTGGATGGGGGGTATGGTGAAGCTTTCTTT
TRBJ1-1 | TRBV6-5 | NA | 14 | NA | CASSYPGLADEAFF | TGTGCCAGCAGTTATCCCGGACTGGCGGATGAAGCTTTCTTT
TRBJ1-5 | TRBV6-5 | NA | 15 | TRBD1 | CASTLAGGWNQPQHF | TGTGCCAGCACTCTTGCAGGGGGCTGGAATCAGCCCCAGCATTTT
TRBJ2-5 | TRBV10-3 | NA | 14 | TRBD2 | CAINGTSLQETQYF | TGTGCCATCAACGGGACTAGCTTGCAAGAGACCCAGTACTTC
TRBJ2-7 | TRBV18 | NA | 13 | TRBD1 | CASSGTGSYEQYF | TGTGCCAGCTCTGGGACAGGGTCGTACGAGCAGTACTTC
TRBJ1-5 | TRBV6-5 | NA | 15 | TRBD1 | CASRPTGGYGQPQHF | TGTGCCAGCAGACCCACAGGGGGCTACGGTCAGCCCCAGCATTTT
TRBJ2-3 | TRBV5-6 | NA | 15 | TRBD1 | CASTSIDREADTQYF | TGTGCCAGCACCTCGATAGACAGGGAAGCAGATACGCAGTATTTT
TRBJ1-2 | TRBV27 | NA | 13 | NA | CASSLTGNHGYTF | TGTGCCAGCAGTTTAACAGGGAACCATGGCTACACCTTC
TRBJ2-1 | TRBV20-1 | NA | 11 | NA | CSASLLLGQFF | TGCAGTGCTAGTTTGCTGCTAGGGCAGTTCTTC
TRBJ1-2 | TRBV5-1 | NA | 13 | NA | CASSWEGQDGYTF | TGCGCCAGCAGCTGGGAGGGGCAGGATGGCTACACCTTC
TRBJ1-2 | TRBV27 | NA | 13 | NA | CASRRGPNYGYTF | TGTGCCAGCAGGCGGGGACCTAACTATGGCTACACCTTC
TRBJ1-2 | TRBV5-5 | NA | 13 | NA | CASSGDGGGGYTF | TGTGCCAGCAGCGGGGATGGAGGTGGTGGCTACACCTTC
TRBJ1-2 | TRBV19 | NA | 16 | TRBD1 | CASSLRQGPSPYGYTF | TGTGCCAGTAGCTTAAGACAGGGGCCTTCCCCCTATGGCTACACCTTC
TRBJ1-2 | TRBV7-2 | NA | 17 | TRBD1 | CATHATPGQGVNYGYTF | TGTGCCACCCACGCTACGCCCGGACAGGGAGTTAACTATGGCTACACCTTC
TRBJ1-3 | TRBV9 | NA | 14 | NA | CASRRQASGNTIYF | TGTGCCAGCAGGCGACAGGCCTCTGGAAACACCATATATTTT
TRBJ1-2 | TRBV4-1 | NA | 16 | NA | CASSQEIGRGIDGYTF | TGCGCCAGCAGCCAAGAGATCGGACGGGGAATTGATGGCTACACCTTC
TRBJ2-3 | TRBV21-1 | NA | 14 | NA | CASSSKLRADTQYF | TGTGCCAGCAGCAGTAAACTCCGGGCAGATACGCAGTATTTT
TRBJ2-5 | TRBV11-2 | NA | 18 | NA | CASSPRLAGALRGETQYF | TGTGCCAGCAGCCCCCGATTGGCGGGAGCTCTCAGGGGAGAGACCCAGTACTTC
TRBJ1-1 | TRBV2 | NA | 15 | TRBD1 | CASSGRDRGSTEAFF | TGTGCCAGCAGTGGAAGGGACAGGGGGAGCACTGAAGCTTTCTTT